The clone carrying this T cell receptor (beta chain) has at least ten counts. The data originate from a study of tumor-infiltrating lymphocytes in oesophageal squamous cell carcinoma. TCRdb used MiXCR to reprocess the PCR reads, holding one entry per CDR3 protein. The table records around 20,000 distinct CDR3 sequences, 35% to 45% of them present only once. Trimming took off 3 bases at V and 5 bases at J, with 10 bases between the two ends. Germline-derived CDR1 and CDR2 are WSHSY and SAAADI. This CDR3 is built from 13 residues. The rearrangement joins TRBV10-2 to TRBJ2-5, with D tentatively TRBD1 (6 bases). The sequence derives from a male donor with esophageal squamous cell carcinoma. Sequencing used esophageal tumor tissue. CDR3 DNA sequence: TGCGCCAGCAGTGACAGGGGCCGGGAGACCCAGTACTTC. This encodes CASSDRGRETQYF.